This section outlines one T cell receptor beta chain sequence together with its context. Produced via immunoSEQ multiplex PCR; TCRdb's table is partial and in-frame only. The sample consists of about 220,000 clones, around 88% of them appearing once. This sample was included in a study of blood T cell repertoires in COVID-19. On the study more broadly: Researchers got acute and convalescent COVID-19 samples from the United States, Italy and Spain. T cells, B-cell-depleted T cells, or PBMCs supplied cDNA or gDNA.

Germline V CDR1 and CDR2: SGHTA, FQGNSA. The CDR3 contains 13 residues. Trimming left V 5 bases short and J 5 bases short, with 12 bases between. Participants' own reports of clinical history determined their cohort assignment. The sample comprised PBMCs or T cells enriched from blood (not recorded which). This sequence was found in a woman aged 45-65 years with acute COVID-19. The genes are TRBV7-2 and TRBJ2-5; D may be TRBD1 (6 bases). The CDR3 spells CASSPQGTETQYF. The CDR3 region has the DNA TGTGCCAGCAGCCCCCAGGGGACGGAGACCCAGTACTTC.